Below, one T cell receptor beta chain is given with its context. An end of the junction differs from the germline gene, which may be a read error. The data were taken from a study of CDR3 diversity in severe acne. TCRdb redid the calling of the PCR reads with MiXCR, one entry per CDR3 protein. Among about 98,000 distinct CDR3 sequences, roughly half were seen once, and the ten largest hold around 11%. Looked up from germline, CDR1 is SGHAT and CDR2 is FQNNGV. This CDR3 contains 16 residues. This sequence was found in a male donor with acne. The rearrangement joins TRBV11-2 to TRBJ1-6, with D uncertain. The sequencing input was blood. The DNA of the CDR3 is TGTGCCGGCAGCTTAGTCCCATCCTCAGGATATTCACCCCTCCACTTT. Translation: CAGSLVPSSGYSPLHF.